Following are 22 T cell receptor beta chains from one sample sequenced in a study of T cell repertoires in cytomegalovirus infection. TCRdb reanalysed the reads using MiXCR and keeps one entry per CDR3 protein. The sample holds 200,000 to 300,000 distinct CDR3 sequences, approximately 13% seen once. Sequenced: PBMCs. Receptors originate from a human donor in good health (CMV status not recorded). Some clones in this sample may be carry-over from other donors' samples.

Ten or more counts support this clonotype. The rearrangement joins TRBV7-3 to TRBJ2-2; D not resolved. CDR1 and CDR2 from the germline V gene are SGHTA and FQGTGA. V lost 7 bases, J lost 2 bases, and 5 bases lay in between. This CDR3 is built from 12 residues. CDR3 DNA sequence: TGTGCCAGCAAGCAAAACACCGGGGAGCTGTTTTTT. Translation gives CASKQNTGELFF.

The DNA for the CDR3 is TGCGCCAGCAGCCAAGTCGCGGGACAGGTTCCCGAGGAGCAGTACTTC. This codes for CASSQVAGQVPEEQYF. The chain has TRBV4-1 and TRBJ2-7; 8 nucleotides align to TRBD1. Germline V gene data show CDR1 as MGHRA and CDR2 as YSYEKL. This CDR3 has 16 amino acids. The V gene end was trimmed by 1 base and the J gene end by 7 bases; junction bases not matched to a gene: 12.

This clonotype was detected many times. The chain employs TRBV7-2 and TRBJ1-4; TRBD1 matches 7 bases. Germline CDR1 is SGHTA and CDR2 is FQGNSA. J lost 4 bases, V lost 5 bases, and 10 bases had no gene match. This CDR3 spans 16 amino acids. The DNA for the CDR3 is TGTGCCAGCAGCCCCGGACAGGCCGCTTATAATGAAAAACTGTTTTTT. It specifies CASSPGQAAYNEKLFF.

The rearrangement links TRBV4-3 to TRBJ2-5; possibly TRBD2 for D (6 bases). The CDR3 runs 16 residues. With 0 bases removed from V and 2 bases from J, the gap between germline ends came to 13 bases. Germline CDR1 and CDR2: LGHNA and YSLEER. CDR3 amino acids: CASSQDPGLGQETQYF. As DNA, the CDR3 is TGCGCCAGCAGCCAAGATCCGGGACTCGGGCAAGAGACCCAGTACTTC.

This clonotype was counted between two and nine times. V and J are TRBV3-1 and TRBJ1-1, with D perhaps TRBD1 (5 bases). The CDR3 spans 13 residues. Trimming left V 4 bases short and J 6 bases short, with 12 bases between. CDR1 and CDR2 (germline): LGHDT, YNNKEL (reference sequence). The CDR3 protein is CASSLPGTSEAFF. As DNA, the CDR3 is TGTGCCAGCAGCCTTCCAGGGACGTCTGAAGCTTTCTTT.

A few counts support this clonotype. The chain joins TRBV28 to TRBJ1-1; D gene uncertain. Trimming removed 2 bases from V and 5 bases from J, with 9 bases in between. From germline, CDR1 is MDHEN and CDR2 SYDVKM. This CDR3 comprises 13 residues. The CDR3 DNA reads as TGTGCCAGCAGTTTAATCTCGCTGACTGAAGCTTTCTTT. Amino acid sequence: CASSLISLTEAFF.

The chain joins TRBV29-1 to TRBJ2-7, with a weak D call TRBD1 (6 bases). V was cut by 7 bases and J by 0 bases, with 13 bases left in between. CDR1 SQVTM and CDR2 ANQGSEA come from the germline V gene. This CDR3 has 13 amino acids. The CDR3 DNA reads TGCAGCGCTTCCCGGGACAACTCCTACGAGCAGTACTTC. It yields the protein CSASRDNSYEQYF.

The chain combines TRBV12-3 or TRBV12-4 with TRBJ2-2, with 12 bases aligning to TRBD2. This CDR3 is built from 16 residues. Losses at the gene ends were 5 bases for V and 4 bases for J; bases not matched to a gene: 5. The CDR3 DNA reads TGTGCCAGCAGTATACCGACTAGCGGGGGCACCGGGGAGCTGTTTTTT. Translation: CASSIPTSGGTGELFF.

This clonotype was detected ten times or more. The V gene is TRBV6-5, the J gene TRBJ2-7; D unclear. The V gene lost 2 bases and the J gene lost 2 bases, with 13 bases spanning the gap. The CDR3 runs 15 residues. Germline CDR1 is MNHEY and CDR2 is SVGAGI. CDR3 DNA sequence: TGTGCCAGCAGTTACCGAGTAGAAGGGACCTACGAGCAGTACTTC. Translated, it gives CASSYRVEGTYEQYF.

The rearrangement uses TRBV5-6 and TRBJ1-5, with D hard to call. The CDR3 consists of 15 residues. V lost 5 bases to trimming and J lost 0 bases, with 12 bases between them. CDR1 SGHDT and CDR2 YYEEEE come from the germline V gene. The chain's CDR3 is CASRRAGLSNQPQHF. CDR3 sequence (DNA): TGTGCCAGCAGAAGGGCAGGCCTTAGCAATCAGCCCCAGCATTTT. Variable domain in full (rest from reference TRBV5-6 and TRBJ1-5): DAGVTQSPTHLIKTRGQQVTLRCSPKSGHDTVSWYQQALGQGPQFIFQYYEEEERQRGNFPDRFSGHQFPNYSSELNVNALLLGDSALYLCASRRAGLSNQPQHFGDGTRLSIL.

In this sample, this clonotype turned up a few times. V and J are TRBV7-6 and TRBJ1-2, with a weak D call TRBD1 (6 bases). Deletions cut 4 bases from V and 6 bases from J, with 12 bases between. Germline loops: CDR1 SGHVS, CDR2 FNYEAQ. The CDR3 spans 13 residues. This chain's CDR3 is CASSSNRDHGYTF. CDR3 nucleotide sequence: TGTGCCAGCAGCTCGAACAGGGATCATGGCTACACCTTC.

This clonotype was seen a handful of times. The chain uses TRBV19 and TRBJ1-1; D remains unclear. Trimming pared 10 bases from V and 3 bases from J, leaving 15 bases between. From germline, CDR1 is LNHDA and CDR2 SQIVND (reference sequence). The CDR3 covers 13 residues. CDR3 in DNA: TGTGCCACCAGAAGGGAGTTTGACACTGAAGCTTTCTTT. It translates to CATRREFDTEAFF.

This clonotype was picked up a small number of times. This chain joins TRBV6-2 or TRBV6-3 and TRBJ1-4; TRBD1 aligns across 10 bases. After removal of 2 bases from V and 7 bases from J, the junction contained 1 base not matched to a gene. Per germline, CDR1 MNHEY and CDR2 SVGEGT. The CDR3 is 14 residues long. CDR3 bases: TGTGCCAGCAGTTACGGGACAGGGGCTGAAAAACTGTTTTTT. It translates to CASSYGTGAEKLFF.

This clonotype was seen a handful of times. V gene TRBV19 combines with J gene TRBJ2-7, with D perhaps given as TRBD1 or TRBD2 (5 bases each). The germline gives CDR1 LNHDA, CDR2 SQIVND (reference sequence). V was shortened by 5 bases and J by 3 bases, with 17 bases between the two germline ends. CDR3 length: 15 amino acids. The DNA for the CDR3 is TGTGCCAGTAGTGGCCCCGGGACGGGATTCTACGAGCAGTACTTC. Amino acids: CASSGPGTGFYEQYF.

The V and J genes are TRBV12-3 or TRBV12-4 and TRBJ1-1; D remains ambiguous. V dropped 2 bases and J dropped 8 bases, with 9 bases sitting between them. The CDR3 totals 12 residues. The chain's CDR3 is CASSLISGEAFF. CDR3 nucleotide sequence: TGTGCCAGCAGTTTAATTTCGGGGGAAGCTTTCTTT.

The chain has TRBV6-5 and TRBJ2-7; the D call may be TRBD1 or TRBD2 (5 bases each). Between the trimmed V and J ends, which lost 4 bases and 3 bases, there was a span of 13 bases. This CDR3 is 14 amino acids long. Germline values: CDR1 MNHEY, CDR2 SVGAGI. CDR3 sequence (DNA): TGTGCCAGCAGTTTATCGGGGACGAACTACGAGCAGTACTTC. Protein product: CASSLSGTNYEQYF.

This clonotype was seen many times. CDR3 DNA: TGTGCCAGCAGCACGACTAGGACAGGGCCGAACACTGAAGCTTTCTTT. It is translated as CASSTTRTGPNTEAFF. The chain employs TRBV7-2 and TRBJ1-1; TRBD1 aligns across 8 bases. The V gene end was trimmed by 5 bases and the J gene end by 1 base; junction bases not matched to a gene: 9. Germline V CDR1 and CDR2: SGHTA, FQGNSA. The CDR3 covers 16 residues.

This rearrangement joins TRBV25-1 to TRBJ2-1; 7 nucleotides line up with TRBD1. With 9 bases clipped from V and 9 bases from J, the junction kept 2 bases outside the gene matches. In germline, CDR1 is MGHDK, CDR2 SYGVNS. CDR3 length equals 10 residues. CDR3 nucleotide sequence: TGTGCCAGTACAGGGGTTGAGCAGTTCTTC. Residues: CASTGVEQFF. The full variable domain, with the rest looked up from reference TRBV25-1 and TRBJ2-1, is EADIYQTPRYLVIGTGKKITLECSQTMGHDKMYWYQQDPGMELHLIHYSYGVNSTEKGDLSSESTVSRIRTEHFPLTLESARPSHTSQYLCASTGVEQFFGPGTRLTVL.

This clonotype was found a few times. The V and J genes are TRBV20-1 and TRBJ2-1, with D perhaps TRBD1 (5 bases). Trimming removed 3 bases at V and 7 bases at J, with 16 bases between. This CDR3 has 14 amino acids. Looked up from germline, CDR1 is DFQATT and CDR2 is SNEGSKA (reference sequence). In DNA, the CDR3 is TGCAGTGCTAGTTCAGGGCAGGGCGGAAATGAGCAGTTCTTC. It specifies CSASSGQGGNEQFF.

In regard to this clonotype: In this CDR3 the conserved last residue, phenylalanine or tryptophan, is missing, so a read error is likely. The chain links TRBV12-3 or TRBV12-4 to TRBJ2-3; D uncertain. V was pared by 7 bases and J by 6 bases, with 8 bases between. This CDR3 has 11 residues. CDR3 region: CASNQEDTQYL. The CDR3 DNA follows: TGTGCCAGCAATCAGGAGGATACGCAGTATCTT.

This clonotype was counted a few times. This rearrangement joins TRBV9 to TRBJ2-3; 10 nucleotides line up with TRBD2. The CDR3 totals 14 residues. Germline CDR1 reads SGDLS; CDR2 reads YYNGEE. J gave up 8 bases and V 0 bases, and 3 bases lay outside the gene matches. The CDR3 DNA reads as TGTGCCAGCAGCGTAGATAGCGGGGGGACTACGCAGTATTTT. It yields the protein CASSVDSGGTTQYF.

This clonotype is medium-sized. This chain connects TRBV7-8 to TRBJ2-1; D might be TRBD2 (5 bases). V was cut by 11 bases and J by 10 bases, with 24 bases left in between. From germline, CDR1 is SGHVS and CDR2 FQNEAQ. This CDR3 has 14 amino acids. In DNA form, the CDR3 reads TGTGCCGTATCCGGAGTGGAGGCGGATCGGGAGCAGTTCTTC. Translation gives CAVSGVEADREQFF.